The T cell receptor beta chain under discussion was sequenced for a study of blood T cell repertoires in COVID-19. Overall study: PBMCs, B-cell-depleted T cells, or T cells provided the cDNA or gDNA that made up the material.

Original processing notes: Amplified reference gene primers provided the basis for estimating nucleated cell counts. Assay used: immunoSEQ multiplex PCR; TCRdb lists only in-frame clones, some missing. Clone size and the V and J calls come from that table; the DNA yielded D and trimming. The table records 9,500 to 15,000 clones, roughly nine tenths of them present only once. The receptor was derived from a man in his 70s with active COVID-19. The material sequenced was peripheral blood.

CDR3: CASSQGPSQGNQPQHF. The CDR3 coding sequence is TGCGCCAGCAGCCAAGGGCCGTCGCAGGGCAATCAGCCCCAGCATTTT. J is TRBJ1-5 and V is TRBV4-1, with unresolved D. CDR1 is MGHRA and CDR2 is YSYEKL in the germline V gene. There are 16 residues in the CDR3. V lost 1 base and J lost 2, with 12 bases in between.